This T cell receptor beta chain was documented in a study of spatial heterogeneity in lung cancer. Study details: Every unique TCR and UMI combination, on average, appeared more than ten times in raw reads.

CDR3 length equals 17 residues. Trimming shortened V by 1 base and J by 3 bases, and 17 bases separated the two germline ends. This clonotype appeared many times. No antigen is known for it. Time point meaning: sample taken at primary tumor resection. Without sorting, whole RNA was sequenced from tumor, nontumor lung or frozen PBMC. Each TCR cDNA molecule bore a unique molecular identifier. TCRdb independently ran MiXCR on the 5' RACE reads; one entry per CDR3 protein. The data show tens of thousands of distinct CDR3 sequences, about 5% seen once. Points from the study as a whole: Whereas they appeared in blood less at follow-up, ubiquitous expanded tumor TCRs appeared there more at resection.

The sequences come from PBMCs, collected at surgery. The sequence was collected from a male donor with early-stage non-small cell lung cancer. The chain combines TRBV12-3 or TRBV12-4 with TRBJ2-3; tentative D call: TRBD1 (7 bases). The CDR3 loop reads CASSLVWDSGGTDTQYF. The CDR3 DNA is TGTGCCAGCAGTTTAGTTTGGGACAGTGGGGGGACAGATACGCAGTATTTT.